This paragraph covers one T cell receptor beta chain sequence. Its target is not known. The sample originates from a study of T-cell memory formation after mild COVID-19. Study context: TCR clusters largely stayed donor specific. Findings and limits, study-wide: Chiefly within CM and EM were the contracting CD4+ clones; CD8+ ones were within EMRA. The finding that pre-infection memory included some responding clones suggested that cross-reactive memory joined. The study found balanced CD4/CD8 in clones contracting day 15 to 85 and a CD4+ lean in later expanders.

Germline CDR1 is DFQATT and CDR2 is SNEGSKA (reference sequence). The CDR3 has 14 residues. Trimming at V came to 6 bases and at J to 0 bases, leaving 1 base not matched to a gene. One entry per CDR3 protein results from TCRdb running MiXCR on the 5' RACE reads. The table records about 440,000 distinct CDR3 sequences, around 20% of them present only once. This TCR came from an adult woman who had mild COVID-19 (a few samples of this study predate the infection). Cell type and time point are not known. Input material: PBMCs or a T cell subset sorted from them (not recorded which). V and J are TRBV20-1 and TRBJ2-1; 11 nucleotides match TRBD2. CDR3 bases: TGCAGTGCACTAGCGGGGGCCTCCTACAATGAGCAGTTCTTC. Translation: CSALAGASYNEQFF.